This entry describes one T cell receptor (beta chain). Antigen specificity is unknown. This sample is drawn from a study of CD8 T cells in Susac syndrome. Findings of the study overall: In its TCR sequencing and HLA analysis, the study acknowledged that the number of individuals was relatively small.

Controls were healthy donors (matched for age and sex). TEMRA cells were FACS-enriched, and CD8+ and CD4+ T cells were isolated negatively. RNA amounts of roughly 0.45 to 1 ug underwent reverse transcription with random hexamers. The authors amplified TCR beta CDR3 across 54 Vbeta and 13 Jbeta using immunoSEQ multiplex PCR. TCRdb re-analysed the immunoSEQ multiplex PCR reads in MiXCR, keeping a single row per CDR3 protein. The data contain 120,000 to 150,000 distinct CDR3 sequences, approximately 95% of them singletons. CDR3 size: 11 residues. Germline CDR1 is SQVTM and CDR2 is ANQGSEA. Trimming left V 6 bases short and J 5 bases short, with 11 bases between.

Sequenced sample: CD8+ T cells from PBMCs. The sequence was collected from a human donor in good health. The V and J genes are TRBV29-1 and TRBJ2-7; D gene unclear. The CDR3 DNA reads as TGCAGCGTCAGGTGGGTCAACGAGCAGTACTTC. This codes for CSVRWVNEQYF.